One sample yielded the 5 T cell receptor beta chains listed below, sequenced in a study of OX40 agonist ivuxolimab in advanced cancers. Sequencing used immunoSEQ multiplex PCR; TCRdb keeps in-frame clones, though not all of them. There are 55,000 to 75,000 clones in the sample; about nine tenths occur only once, and approximately 25% lies in the top ten. The sample consisted of CD4+ or CD8+ T cells sorted from blood, taken in a trial of the OX40 agonist ivuxolimab. The receptor source for this set is an adult with an advanced solid tumor such as melanoma, head and neck, liver or kidney cancer.

This rearrangement joins TRBV4-1 to TRBJ2-5; 9 bases match TRBD1. V shed 0 bases, J shed 5 bases, and the junction held 7 bases outside the gene matches. This CDR3 comprises 16 residues. Germline-derived CDR1 and CDR2 are MGHRA and YSYEKL. CDR3 coding DNA: TGCGCCAGCAGCCAAGAAGGGACAGGGTTTGGGGAGACCCAGTACTTC. Amino acid sequence: CASSQEGTGFGETQYF.

The chain couples TRBV27 to TRBJ2-1; the match to TRBD2 covers 8 bases. The V gene's germline CDR1 is MNHEY and CDR2 SMNVEV (reference sequence). There are 17 residues in the CDR3. Germline trimming cut 0 bases from V and 1 base from J; bases unmatched to any gene: 5. The CDR3 bases are TGTGCCAGCAGTTTATCCTCAGCGGGAGAATCCTACAATGAGCAGTTCTTC. This gives the protein CASSLSSAGESYNEQFF.

V is TRBV28 and J is TRBJ2-3; D is undetermined. Germline assignment: CDR1 MDHEN and CDR2 SYDVKM. V lost 5 bases, J lost 3 bases, and 6 bases lay in between. This CDR3 has 12 amino acids. The CDR3 DNA follows: TGTGCCAGCAGTCCCCGGACAGATACGCAGTATTTT. Its translation: CASSPRTDTQYF.

This clone was detected a few times. This sample includes further DNA sequences coding for the same CDR3. The chain uses TRBV2 and TRBJ2-7; tentatively, D is TRBD1 or TRBD2 (6 bases each). The CDR3 spans 13 residues. CDR1 and CDR2 from the germline V gene are SNHLY and FYNNEI. V was pared by 8 bases and J by 2 bases, with 13 bases between. CDR3: CASSVGGPYEQYF. The CDR3 DNA reads TGTGCCAGCTCAGTTGGGGGGCCCTACGAGCAGTACTTC.

The chain uses TRBV6-6 and TRBJ2-7; 8 bases fit TRBD2. The V gene end was trimmed by 7 bases and the J gene end by 3 bases; junction bases not matched to a gene: 5. CDR3 length equals 13 residues. From germline, CDR1 is MNHNY and CDR2 SVGAGI (reference sequence). CDR3 in amino acids: CASMAREDYEQYF. CDR3 nucleotide sequence: TGTGCCAGCATGGCGCGGGAGGACTACGAGCAGTACTTC.